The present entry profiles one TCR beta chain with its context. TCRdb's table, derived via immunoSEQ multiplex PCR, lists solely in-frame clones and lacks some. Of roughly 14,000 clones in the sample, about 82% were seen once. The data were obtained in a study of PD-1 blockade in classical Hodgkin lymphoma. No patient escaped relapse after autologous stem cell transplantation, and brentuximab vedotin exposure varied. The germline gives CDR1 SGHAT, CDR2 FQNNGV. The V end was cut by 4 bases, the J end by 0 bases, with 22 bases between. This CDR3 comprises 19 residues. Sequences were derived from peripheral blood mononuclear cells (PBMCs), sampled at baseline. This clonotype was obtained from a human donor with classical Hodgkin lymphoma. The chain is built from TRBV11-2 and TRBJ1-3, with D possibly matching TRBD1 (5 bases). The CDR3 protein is CASSSQPSNSGFSGNTIYF. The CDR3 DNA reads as TGTGCCAGCAGCTCCCAGCCCTCCAATTCAGGGTTCTCTGGAAACACCATATATTTT.